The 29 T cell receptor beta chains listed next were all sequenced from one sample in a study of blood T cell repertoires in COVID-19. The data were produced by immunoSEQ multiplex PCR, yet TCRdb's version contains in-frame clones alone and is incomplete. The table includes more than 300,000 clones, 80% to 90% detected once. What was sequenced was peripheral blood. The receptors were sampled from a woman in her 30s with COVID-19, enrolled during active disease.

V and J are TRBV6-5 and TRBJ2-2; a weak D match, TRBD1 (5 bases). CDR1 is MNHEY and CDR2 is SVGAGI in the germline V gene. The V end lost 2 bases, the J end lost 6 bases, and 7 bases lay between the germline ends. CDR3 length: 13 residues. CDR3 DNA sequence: TGTGCCAGCAGTTACAGGGGCCCCGGGGAGCTGTTTTTT. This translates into CASSYRGPGELFF.

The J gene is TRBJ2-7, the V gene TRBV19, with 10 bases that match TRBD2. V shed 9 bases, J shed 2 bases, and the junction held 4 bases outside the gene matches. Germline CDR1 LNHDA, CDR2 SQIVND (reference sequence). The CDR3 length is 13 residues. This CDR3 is CASGTSETYEQYF. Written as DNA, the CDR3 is TGTGCCAGCGGGACTAGCGAGACCTACGAGCAGTACTTC. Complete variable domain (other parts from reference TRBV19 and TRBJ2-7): DGGITQSPKYLFRKEGQNVTLSCEQNLNHDAMYWYRQDPGQGLRLIYYSQIVNDFQKGDIAEGYSVSREKKESFPLTVTSAQKNPTAFYLCASGTSETYEQYFGPGTRLTVT.

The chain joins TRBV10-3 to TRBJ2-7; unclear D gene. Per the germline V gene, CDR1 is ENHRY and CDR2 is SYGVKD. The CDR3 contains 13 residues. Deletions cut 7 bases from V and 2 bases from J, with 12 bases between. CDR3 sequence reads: CAIKGDITYEQYF. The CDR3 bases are TGTGCCATCAAAGGTGACATTACCTACGAGCAGTACTTC.

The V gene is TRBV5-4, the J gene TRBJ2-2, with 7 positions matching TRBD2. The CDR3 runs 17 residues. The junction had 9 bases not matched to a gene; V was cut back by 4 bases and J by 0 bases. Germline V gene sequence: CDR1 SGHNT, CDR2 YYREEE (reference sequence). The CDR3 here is CASSSVGGGPNTGELFF. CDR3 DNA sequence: TGTGCCAGCAGCAGCGTTGGGGGAGGGCCGAACACCGGGGAGCTGTTTTTT.

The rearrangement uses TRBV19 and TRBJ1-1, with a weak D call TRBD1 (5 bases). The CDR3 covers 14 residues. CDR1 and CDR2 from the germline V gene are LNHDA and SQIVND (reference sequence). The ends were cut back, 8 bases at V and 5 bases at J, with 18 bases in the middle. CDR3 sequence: CASQRSQRGTEAFF. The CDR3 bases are TGTGCCAGTCAGAGATCCCAGCGGGGGACTGAAGCTTTCTTT. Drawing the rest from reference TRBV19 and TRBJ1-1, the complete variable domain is DGGITQSPKYLFRKEGQNVTLSCEQNLNHDAMYWYRQDPGQGLRLIYYSQIVNDFQKGDIAEGYSVSREKKESFPLTVTSAQKNPTAFYLCASQRSQRGTEAFFGQGTRLTVV.

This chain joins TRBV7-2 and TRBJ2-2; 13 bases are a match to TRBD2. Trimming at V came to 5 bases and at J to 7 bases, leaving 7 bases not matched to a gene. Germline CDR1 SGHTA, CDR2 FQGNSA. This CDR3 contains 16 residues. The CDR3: CASSRTSGSQGGELFF. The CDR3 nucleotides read TGTGCCAGCAGCCGGACTAGCGGGAGTCAGGGCGGGGAGCTGTTTTTT.

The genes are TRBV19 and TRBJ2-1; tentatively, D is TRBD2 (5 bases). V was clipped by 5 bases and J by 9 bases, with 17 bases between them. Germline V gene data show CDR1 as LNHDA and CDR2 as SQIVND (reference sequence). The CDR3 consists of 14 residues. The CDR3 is CASSPEDLLGEQFF. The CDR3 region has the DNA TGTGCCAGTAGTCCGGAGGATCTTCTAGGTGAGCAGTTCTTC.

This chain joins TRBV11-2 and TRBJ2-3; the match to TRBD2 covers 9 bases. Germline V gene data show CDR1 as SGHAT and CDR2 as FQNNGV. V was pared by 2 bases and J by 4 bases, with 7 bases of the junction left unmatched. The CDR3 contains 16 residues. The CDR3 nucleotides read TGTGCCAGCAGCTTACTCGCGGGAGGGCCCTCAGATACGCAGTATTTT. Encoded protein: CASSLLAGGPSDTQYF.

The CDR3 coding sequence is TGTGCCAGCAGCCTAGCCCGGACCGGGGAGCTGTTTTTT. This translates into CASSLARTGELFF. The J gene is TRBJ2-2, the V gene TRBV11-3, with TRBD2 as a possible D gene (5 bases). This CDR3 contains 13 residues. V was cut by 5 bases and J by 5 bases, with 9 bases left in between. Germline-derived CDR1 and CDR2 are SGHNT and YENEEA.

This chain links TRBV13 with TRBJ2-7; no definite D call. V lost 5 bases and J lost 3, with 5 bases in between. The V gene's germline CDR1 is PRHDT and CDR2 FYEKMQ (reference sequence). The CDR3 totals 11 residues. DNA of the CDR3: TGTGCCAGCAGCCTCGGCTACGAGCAGTACTTC. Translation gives CASSLGYEQYF.

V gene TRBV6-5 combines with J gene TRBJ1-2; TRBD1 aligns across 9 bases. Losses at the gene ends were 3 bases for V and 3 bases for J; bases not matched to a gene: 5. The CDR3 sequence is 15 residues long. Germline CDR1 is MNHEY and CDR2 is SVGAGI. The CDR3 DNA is TGTGCCAGCAGTTATGGGACAGGGAGGGACTATGGCTACACCTTC. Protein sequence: CASSYGTGRDYGYTF.

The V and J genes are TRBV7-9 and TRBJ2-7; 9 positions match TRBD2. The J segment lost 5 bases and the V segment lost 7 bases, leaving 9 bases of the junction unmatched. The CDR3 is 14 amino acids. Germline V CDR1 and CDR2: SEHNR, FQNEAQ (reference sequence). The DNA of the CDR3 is TGTGCCAGCACCACAGGCGGGAGGGCCCACGAGCAGTACTTC. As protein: CASTTGGRAHEQYF.

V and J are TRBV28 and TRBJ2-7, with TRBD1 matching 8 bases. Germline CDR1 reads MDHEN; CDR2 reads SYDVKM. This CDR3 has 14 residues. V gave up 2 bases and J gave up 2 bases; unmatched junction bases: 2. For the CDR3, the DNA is TGTGCCAGCAGTTTAACAGGGGGAGCCTACGAGCAGTACTTC. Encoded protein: CASSLTGGAYEQYF.

CDR3 sequence reads: CASSLGLAGEGETQYF. In nucleotides, the CDR3 is TGTGCCAGCAGCCTGGGACTAGCGGGAGAGGGGGAGACCCAGTACTTC. The chain recombines TRBV7-3 with TRBJ2-5; 14 positions agree with TRBD2. The J segment lost 5 bases and the V segment lost 5 bases, leaving 7 bases of the junction unmatched. Germline CDR1 is SGHTA and CDR2 is FQGTGA. There are 16 residues in the CDR3.

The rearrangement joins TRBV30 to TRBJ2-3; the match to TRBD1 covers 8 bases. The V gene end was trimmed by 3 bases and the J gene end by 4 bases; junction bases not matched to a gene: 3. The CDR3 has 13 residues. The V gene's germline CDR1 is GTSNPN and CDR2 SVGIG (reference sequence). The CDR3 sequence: CAWSRGRADTQYF. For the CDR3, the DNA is TGTGCCTGGAGCAGGGGGCGAGCAGATACGCAGTATTTT.

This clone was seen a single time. Written as DNA, the CDR3 is TGTGCCAGCAGTTTCCCAGGCACTGAAGCTTTCTTT. This codes for CASSFPGTEAFF. The V and J genes are TRBV28 and TRBJ1-1; D ambiguous. V shed 3 bases and J shed 4 bases, with 6 bases lying between them. Germline V gives CDR1 MDHEN, CDR2 SYDVKM. The CDR3 is 12 residues long.

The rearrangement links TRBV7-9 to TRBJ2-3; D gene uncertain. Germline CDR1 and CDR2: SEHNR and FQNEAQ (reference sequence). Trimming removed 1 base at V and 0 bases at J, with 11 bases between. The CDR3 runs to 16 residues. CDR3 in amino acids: CASSLGVSTSTDTQYF. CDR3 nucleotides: TGTGCCAGCAGCTTAGGCGTGTCAACCAGCACAGATACGCAGTATTTT.

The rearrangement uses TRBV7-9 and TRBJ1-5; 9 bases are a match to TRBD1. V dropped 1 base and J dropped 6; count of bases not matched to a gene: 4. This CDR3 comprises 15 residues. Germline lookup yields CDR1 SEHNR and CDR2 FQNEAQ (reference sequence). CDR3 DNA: TGTGCCAGCAGCTTAGAAGGGACAGGGAGTCAGCCCCAGCATTTT. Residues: CASSLEGTGSQPQHF.

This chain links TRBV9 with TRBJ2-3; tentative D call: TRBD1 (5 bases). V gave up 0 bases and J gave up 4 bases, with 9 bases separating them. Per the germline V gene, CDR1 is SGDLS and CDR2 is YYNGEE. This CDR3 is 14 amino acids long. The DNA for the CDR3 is TGTGCCAGCAGCGTAGTCCAGGGCGCAGATACGCAGTATTTT. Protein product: CASSVVQGADTQYF.

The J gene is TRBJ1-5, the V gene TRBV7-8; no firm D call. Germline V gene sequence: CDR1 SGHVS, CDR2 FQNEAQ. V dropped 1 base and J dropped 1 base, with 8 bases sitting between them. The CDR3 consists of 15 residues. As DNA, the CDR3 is TGTGCCAGCAGCTTAGACAGCGGGAGCAATCAGCCCCAGCATTTT. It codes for CASSLDSGSNQPQHF. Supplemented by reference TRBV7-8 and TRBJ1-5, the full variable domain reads GAGVSQSPRYKVAKRGQDVALRCDPISGHVSLFWYQQALGQGPEFLTYFQNEAQLDKSGLPSDRFFAERPEGSVSTLKIQRTQQEDSAVYLCASSLDSGSNQPQHFGDGTRLSIL.

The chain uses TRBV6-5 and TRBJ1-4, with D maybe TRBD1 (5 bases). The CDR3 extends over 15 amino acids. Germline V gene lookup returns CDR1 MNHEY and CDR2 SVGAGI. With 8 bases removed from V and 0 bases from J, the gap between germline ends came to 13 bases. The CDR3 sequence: CASGGGLATNEKLFF. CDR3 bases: TGTGCCAGCGGGGGAGGCCTTGCAACTAATGAAAAACTGTTTTTT.

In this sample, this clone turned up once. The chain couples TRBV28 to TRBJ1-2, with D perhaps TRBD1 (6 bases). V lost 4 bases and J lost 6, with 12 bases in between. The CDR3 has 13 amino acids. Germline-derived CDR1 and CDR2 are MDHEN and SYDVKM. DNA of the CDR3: TGTGCCAGCAGTTCCGGACAGCTCAATGGCTACACCTTC. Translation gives CASSSGQLNGYTF.

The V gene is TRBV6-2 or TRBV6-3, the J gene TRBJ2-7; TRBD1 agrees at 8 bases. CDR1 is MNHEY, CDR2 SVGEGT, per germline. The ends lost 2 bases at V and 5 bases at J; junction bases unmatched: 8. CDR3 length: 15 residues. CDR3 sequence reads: CASSYLGQGVNEQYF. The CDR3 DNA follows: TGTGCCAGCAGTTACCTAGGACAGGGTGTTAACGAGCAGTACTTC.

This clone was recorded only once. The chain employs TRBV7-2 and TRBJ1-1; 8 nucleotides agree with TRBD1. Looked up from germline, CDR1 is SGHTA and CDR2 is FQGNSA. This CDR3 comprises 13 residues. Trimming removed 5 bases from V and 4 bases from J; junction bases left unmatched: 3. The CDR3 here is CASSTQGGTEAFF. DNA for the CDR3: TGTGCCAGCAGCACACAGGGGGGCACTGAAGCTTTCTTT.

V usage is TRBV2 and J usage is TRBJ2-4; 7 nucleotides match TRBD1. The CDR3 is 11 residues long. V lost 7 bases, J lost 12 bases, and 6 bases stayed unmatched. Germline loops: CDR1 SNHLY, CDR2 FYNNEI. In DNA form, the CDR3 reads TGTGCCAGCACAAGCAGGGGGAATCAGTACTTC. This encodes CASTSRGNQYF.

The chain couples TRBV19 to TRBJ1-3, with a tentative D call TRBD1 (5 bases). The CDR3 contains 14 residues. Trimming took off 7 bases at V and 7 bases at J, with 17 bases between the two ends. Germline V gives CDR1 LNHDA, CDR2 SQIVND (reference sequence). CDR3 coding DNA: TGTGCCAGTAAACAGGATAGCACCGAGAACACCATATATTTT. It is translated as CASKQDSTENTIYF.

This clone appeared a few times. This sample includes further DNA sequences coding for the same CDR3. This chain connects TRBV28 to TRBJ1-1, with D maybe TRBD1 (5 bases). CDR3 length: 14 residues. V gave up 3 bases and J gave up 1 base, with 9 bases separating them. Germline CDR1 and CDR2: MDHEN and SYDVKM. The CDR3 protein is CASSFATANTEAFF. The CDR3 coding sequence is TGTGCCAGCAGTTTCGCGACAGCGAACACTGAAGCTTTCTTT.

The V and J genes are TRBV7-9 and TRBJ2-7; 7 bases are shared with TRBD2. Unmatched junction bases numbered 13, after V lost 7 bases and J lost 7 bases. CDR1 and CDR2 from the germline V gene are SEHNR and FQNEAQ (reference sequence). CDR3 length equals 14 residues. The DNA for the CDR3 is TGTGCCAGCACCCCCGGCGGGAGAAGGGATGAGCAGTACTTC. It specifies CASTPGGRRDEQYF.

CDR3 sequence (DNA): TGTGCCAGCAGCTTAGGCCGAGGGGAGACCCAGTACTTC. Protein product: CASSLGRGETQYF. The V call is TRBV7-2, the J call TRBJ2-5; D is perhaps TRBD2 (5 bases). Germline V CDR1 and CDR2: SGHTA, FQGNSA. The V end lost 1 base, the J end lost 5 bases, and 8 bases lay between the germline ends. CDR3 length equals 13 residues.